This T cell receptor beta chain was profiled in a study of T cells in Graves' hyperthyroidism and ophthalmopathy. This clonotype showed up just a few times. It was RNA transcripts that yielded the amplified TCR beta CDR3 regions. TCR CDR3 underwent first-round RT-PCR with the HTBI primer set. TCRdb passed the multiplex PCR reads through MiXCR, listing each CDR3 protein once. The sample has hundreds of thousands of distinct CDR3 sequences; over 12% are singletons. A roughly 10 ml volume of fresh peripheral blood provided the PBMCs. The CDR3 length is 13 residues. The V gene's germline CDR1 is SGHVS and CDR2 FNYEAQ. Trimming removed 8 bases at V and 7 bases at J, with 15 bases between.

This chain links TRBV7-6 with TRBJ2-1; D perhaps matches TRBD2 (5 bases). The sequencing input was blood. The TCR comes from a man aged 45 to 65 with Graves' ophthalmopathy. The CDR3 bases are TGTGCCAGCGCGTCGGGAAGTAGGAATGAGCAGTTCTTC. Its protein is CASASGSRNEQFF.